This T cell receptor beta chain was retrieved from a study of cytomegalovirus exposure and HLA in healthy donors. General observations from the study: Highest at DRB1 and lowest at HLA-C, TCR association rates differed among HLA loci in a later analysis. Certain sequence variants were highly shared and formed a cluster, and this cluster was likely a sequencing artifact. What a later analysis reportedly showed was that an Asian-associated ancestry cluster had fewer N-insertions than the approximately 700-donor mean. According to the study, 160 or so TCR beta chains were cytomegalovirus-associated.

PCR employed 60 Vbeta and 13 Jbeta primers. Data came from immunoSEQ multiplex PCR; TCRdb stores just in-frame clones and leaves some out. Of about 160,000 clones in the sample, approximately 70% were seen once. This clone has just one count. Its antigen is currently unknown. CDR3 length: 17 amino acids. Germline lookup yields CDR1 MGHDK and CDR2 SYGVNS. V dropped 2 bases and J dropped 3 bases, with 19 bases sitting between them. The genes are TRBV25-1 and TRBJ2-5; maybe TRBD2 (7 bases). Sequencing was performed on PBMCs. This clonotype was obtained from a man in his forties or fifties in good health and CMV-seropositive. For the CDR3, the DNA is TGTGCCAGCAGTGAAGGTTTTTTGAGGGGGGGAAAAGAGACCCAGTACTTC. Encoded protein: CASSEGFLRGGKETQYF.